This TCR beta chain was documented in a study of T cell repertoires in cytomegalovirus infection. As for the study in general: HLA-C-restricted CMV epitopes, recently identified, and well-studied HLA-B-restricted ones were used by the study. Through public TCR beta signatures, both CMV infection and matching HLA type were indicated.

Each CDR3 protein is one row after TCRdb ran MiXCR on the reads. This table has around 900,000 distinct CDR3 sequences, 30% to 40% appearing once. The CDR3 contains 14 residues. The germline CDR1 and CDR2 sequences are SEHNR and FQNEAQ (reference sequence). The ends lost 5 bases at V and 7 bases at J; junction bases unmatched: 8. Whole-study findings and limits: Dominating the ex vivo response were TCR beta clonotypes that were CMV-specific and HLA-C-restricted. The cumulative frequency of public TCR beta families distinguished individuals who carried CMV together with the relevant HLA.

This clonotype has more than one count but fewer than ten. The antigen remains undetermined. V and J are TRBV7-9 and TRBJ2-1; TRBD2 aligns across 7 bases. The specimen comprised cultured CD8+ T cells from PBMCs, sampled from culture after CMV antigen stimulation. The receptor was isolated from a human donor in good health (CMV status not recorded). Some clones in this sample may be carry-over from other donors' samples. The CDR3 region is CASSPLTAGNEQFF. CDR3 DNA: TGTGCCAGCAGCCCACTGACAGCGGGGAATGAGCAGTTCTTC.